This TCR beta chain originates from a study of T cell responses to AZD1222 COVID-19 vaccine. Study conclusions and caveats: Spike-specific TCR repertoires showed rising breadth and depth after two AZD1222 doses. Dominant at 160-218 and 743-854, vaccine-associated CD4 TCRs also spanned spike.

The CDR3 sequence is 14 residues long. V lost 6 bases, J lost 2 bases, and 6 bases stayed unmatched. Germline CDR1 and CDR2: SGHRS and YFSETQ. Profiling relied on immunoSEQ multiplex PCR, and the TCRdb table lists in-frame clones only, not all of them. The data show about 150,000 clones, 90% seen once. This clone has a single count. Its antigen is still unknown. This material consisted of peripheral blood, taken on day 0 of AZD1222 vaccination. The chain employs TRBV5-1 and TRBJ2-7, with 9 nucleotides matching TRBD2. This TCR came from an adult in good health. CDR3 in amino acids: CASTLIAGAYEQYF. The CDR3 DNA is TGCGCCAGCACCCTAATAGCGGGAGCCTACGAGCAGTACTTC.